The T cell receptor (beta chain) under discussion was sequenced for a study of metastatic and nonmetastatic thyroid tumors. The overall study: Malignant thyroid and benign thyroid patients provided blood and tumor or nodule tissue whose repertoires were compared.

This clone was seen at least ten times. No treatment of any kind had been given to any patient before thyroid surgery. Trimming left V 4 bases short and J 5 bases short, with 14 bases between. This CDR3 region has 15 residues. CDR1 is LGHDT, CDR2 YNNKEL, per germline (reference sequence). TCRdb ran MiXCR on the PCR reads. The profile covers approximately 15,000 clones, with under 25% appearing a single time and approximately 15% taken by the ten largest. The clonotype was recovered from a female donor with papillary thyroid cancer or a benign thyroid nodule (not recorded which). Some clones in this sample may be carry-over from other donors' samples. What was sequenced was blood. The chain couples TRBV3-1 to TRBJ1-4; a possible D gene is TRBD1 (5 bases). CDR3 in DNA: TGTGCCAGCAGCCTCGGGCCAGGGAGCAATGAAAAACTGTTTTTT. Encoded protein: CASSLGPGSNEKLFF.